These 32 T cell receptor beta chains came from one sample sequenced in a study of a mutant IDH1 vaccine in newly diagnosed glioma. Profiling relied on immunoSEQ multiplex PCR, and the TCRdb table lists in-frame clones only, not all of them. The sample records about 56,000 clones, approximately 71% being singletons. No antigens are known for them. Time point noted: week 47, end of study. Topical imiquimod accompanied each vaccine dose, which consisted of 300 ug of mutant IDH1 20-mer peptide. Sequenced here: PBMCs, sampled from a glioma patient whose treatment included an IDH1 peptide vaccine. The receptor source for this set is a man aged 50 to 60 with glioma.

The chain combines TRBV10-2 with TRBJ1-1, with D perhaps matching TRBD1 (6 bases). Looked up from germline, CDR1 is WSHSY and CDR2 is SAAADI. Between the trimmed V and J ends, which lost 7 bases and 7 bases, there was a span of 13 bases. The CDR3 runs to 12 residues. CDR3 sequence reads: CASTRDKGEAFF. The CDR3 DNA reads TGCGCCAGCACCCGGGACAAGGGTGAAGCTTTCTTT.

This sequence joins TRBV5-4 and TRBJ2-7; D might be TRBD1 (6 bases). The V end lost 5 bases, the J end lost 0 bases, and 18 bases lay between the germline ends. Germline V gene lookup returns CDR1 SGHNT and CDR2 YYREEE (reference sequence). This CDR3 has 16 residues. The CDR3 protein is CASSKTGTPLSYEQYF. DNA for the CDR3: TGTGCCAGCAGTAAAACCGGGACACCCCTCTCCTACGAGCAGTACTTC.

The CDR3 spells CASSRRGGHTGELFF. CDR3 coding DNA: TGTGCCAGCAGCCGACGGGGCGGGCACACCGGGGAGCTGTTTTTT. The chain links TRBV7-2 to TRBJ2-2, with D perhaps given as TRBD1 or TRBD2 (5 bases each). The CDR3 runs 15 residues. V lost 5 bases and J 3 bases, leaving 13 bases between the germline ends. Germline values: CDR1 SGHTA, CDR2 FQGNSA. The full variable domain, in which reference TRBV7-2 and TRBJ2-2 provide the parts outside the CDR3, is GAGVSQSPSNKVTEKGKDVELRCDPISGHTALYWYRQSLGQGLEFLIYFQGNSAPDKSGLPSDRFSAERTGGSVSTLTIQRTQQEDSAVYLCASSRRGGHTGELFFGEGSRLTVL.

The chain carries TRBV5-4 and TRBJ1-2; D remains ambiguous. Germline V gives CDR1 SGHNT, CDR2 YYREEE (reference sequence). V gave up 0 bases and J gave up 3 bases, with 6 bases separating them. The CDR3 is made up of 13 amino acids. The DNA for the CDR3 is TGTGCCAGCAGCTTGGTTGGGGACTATGGCTACACCTTC. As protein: CASSLVGDYGYTF.

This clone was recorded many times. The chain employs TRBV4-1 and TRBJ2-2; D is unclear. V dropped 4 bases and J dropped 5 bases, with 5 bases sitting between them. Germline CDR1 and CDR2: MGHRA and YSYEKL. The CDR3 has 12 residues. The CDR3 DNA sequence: TGCGCCAGCAGCCCCGGGACCGGGGAGCTGTTTTTT. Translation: CASSPGTGELFF.

The CDR3 DNA is TGTGCCAGCAGCCCCCTTTCCAGTTCCCGGAACGAGCAGTACTTC. It codes for CASSPLSSSRNEQYF. The genes are TRBV7-9 and TRBJ2-7, with D unclear. V lost 5 bases and J 5 bases, leaving 19 bases between the germline ends. Germline-derived CDR1 and CDR2 are SEHNR and FQNEAQ (reference sequence). The CDR3 has 15 amino acids.

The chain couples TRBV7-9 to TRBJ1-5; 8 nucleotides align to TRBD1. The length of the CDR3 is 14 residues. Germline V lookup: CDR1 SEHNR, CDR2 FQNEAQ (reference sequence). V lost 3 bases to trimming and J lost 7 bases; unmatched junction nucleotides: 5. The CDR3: CASSFGQGGQPQHF. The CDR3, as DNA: TGTGCCAGCAGCTTTGGACAGGGCGGCCAGCCCCAGCATTTT.

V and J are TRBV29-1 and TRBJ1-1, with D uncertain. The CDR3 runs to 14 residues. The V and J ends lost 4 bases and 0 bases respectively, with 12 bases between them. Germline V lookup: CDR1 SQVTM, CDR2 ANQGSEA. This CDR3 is CSVADNGLNTEAFF. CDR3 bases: TGCAGCGTTGCCGATAATGGGTTGAACACTGAAGCTTTCTTT.

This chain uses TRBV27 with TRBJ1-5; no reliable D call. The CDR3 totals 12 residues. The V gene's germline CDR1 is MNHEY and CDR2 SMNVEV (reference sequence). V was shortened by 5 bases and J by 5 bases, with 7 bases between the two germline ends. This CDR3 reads CASSGPDQPQHF. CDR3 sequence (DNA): TGTGCCAGCAGTGGACCCGATCAGCCCCAGCATTTT.

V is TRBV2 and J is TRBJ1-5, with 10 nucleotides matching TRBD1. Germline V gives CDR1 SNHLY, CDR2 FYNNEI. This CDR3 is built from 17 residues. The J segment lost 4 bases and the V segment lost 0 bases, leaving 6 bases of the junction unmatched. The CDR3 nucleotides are TGTGCCAGCAGTGAAGCGCTGGGACAGGGGAATAATCAGCCCCAGCATTTT. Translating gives CASSEALGQGNNQPQHF.

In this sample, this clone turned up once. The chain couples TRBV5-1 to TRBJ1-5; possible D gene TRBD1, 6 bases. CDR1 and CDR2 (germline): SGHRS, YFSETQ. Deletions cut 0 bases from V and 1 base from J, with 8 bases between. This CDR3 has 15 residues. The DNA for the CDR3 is TGCGCCAGCAGCTTGGGAGGGGGAAGCAATCAGCCCCAGCATTTT. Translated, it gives CASSLGGGSNQPQHF.

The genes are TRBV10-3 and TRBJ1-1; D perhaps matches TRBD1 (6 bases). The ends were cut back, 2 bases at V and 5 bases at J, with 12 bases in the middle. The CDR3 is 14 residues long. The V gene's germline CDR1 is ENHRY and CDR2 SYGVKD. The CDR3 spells CAISEKGGGTEAFF. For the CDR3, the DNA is TGTGCCATCAGTGAGAAAGGGGGAGGGACTGAAGCTTTCTTT.

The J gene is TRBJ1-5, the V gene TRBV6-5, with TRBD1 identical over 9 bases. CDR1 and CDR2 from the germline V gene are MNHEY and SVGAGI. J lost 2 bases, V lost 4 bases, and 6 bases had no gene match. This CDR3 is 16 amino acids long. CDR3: CASSSDRGSGNQPQHF. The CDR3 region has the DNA TGTGCCAGCAGTTCGGACAGGGGAAGTGGCAATCAGCCCCAGCATTTT.

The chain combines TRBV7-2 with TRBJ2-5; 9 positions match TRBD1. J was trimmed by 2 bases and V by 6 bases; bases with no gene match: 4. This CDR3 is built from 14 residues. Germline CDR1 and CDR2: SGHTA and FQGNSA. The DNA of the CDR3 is TGTGCCAGCAGACCGGACAGGGGACAAGAGACCCAGTACTTC. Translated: CASRPDRGQETQYF. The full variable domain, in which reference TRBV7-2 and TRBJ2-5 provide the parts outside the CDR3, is GAGVSQSPSNKVTEKGKDVELRCDPISGHTALYWYRQSLGQGLEFLIYFQGNSAPDKSGLPSDRFSAERTGGSVSTLTIQRTQQEDSAVYLCASRPDRGQETQYFGPGTRLLVL.

In DNA, the CDR3 is TGTGCCAGTAGGGGGACGGCGAATCAGCCCCAGCATTTT. Its translation is CASRGTANQPQHF. The chain uses TRBV19 and TRBJ1-5, with a tentative D call TRBD1 (5 bases). The CDR3 has 13 amino acids. V shed 6 bases and J shed 4 bases, with 10 bases lying between them. From germline, CDR1 is LNHDA and CDR2 SQIVND (reference sequence).

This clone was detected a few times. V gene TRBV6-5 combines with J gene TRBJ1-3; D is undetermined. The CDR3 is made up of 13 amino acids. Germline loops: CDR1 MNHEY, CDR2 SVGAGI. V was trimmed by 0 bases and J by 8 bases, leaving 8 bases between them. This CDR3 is CASSYSHKDTIYF. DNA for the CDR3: TGTGCCAGCAGTTACTCACACAAGGACACCATATATTTT.

CDR3 sequence reads: CASSVSRNYEQYF. For the CDR3, the DNA is TGTGCCAGCAGTGTGTCTCGTAATTACGAGCAGTACTTC. V usage is TRBV2 and J usage is TRBJ2-7; D not certain. The CDR3 length is 13 residues. Trimming pared 4 bases from V and 4 bases from J, leaving 11 bases between. Germline loops: CDR1 SNHLY, CDR2 FYNNEI.

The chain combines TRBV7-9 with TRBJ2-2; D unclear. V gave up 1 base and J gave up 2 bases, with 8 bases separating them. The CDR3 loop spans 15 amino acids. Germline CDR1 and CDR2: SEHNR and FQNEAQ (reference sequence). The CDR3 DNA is TGTGCCAGCAGCTTAGGCCCGGTTAACACCGGGGAGCTGTTTTTT. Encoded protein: CASSLGPVNTGELFF.

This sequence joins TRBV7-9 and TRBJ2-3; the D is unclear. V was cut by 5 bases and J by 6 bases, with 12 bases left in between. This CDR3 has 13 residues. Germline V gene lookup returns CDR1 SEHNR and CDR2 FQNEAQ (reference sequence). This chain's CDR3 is CASSPGLFDTQYF. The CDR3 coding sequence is TGTGCCAGCAGCCCTGGCCTATTCGATACGCAGTATTTT.

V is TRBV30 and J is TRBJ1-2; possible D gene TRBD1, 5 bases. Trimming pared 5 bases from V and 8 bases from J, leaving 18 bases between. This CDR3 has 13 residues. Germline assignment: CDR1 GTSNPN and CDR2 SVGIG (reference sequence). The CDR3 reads CAWAPRWRGGYTF. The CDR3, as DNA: TGTGCCTGGGCCCCCCGGTGGAGGGGCGGCTACACCTTC. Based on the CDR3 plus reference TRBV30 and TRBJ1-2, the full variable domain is SQTIHQWPATLVQPVGSPLSLECTVEGTSNPNLYWYRQAAGRGLQLLFYSVGIGQISSEVPQNLSASRPQDRQFILSSKKLLLSDSGFYLCAWAPRWRGGYTFGSGTRLTVV.

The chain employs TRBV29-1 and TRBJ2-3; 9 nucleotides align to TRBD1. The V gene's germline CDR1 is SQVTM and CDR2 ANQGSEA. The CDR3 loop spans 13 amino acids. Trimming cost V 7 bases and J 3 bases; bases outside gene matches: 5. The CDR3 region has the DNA TGCAGCGCGGGGGGACAGGGAACAGATACGCAGTATTTT. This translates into CSAGGQGTDTQYF.

The DNA of the CDR3 is TGTGCCACCAGCAGAGATCGGACAGAGATTATGAACACTGAAGCTTTCTTT. Translating it yields CATSRDRTEIMNTEAFF. This chain links TRBV15 with TRBJ1-1; D perhaps matches TRBD1 (6 bases). The CDR3 runs to 17 residues. The germline gives CDR1 LNHNV, CDR2 YYDKDF (reference sequence). Trimming took off 0 bases at V and 0 bases at J, with 14 bases between the two ends.

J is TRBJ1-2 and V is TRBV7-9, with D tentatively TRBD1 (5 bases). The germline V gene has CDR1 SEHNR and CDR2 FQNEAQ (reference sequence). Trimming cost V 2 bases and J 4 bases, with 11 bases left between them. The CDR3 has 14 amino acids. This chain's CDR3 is CASSLIGGGYGYTF. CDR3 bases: TGTGCCAGCAGCTTAATCGGGGGGGGCTATGGCTACACCTTC.

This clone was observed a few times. Here the CDR3 reads CAWGPNWAEAFF. DNA for the CDR3: TGTGCCTGGGGCCCAAATTGGGCTGAAGCTTTCTTT. The V call is TRBV30, the J call TRBJ1-1, with no clear D. Looked up from germline, CDR1 is GTSNPN and CDR2 is SVGIG (reference sequence). CDR3 length equals 12 residues. Trimming stripped 5 bases from V and 6 bases from J, with 13 bases between.

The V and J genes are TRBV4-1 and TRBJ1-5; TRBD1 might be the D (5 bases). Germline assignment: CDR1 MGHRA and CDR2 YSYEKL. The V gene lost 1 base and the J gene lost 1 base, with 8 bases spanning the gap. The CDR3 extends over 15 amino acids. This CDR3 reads CASSQARGSNQPQHF. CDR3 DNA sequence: TGCGCCAGCAGCCAAGCCCGGGGGAGCAATCAGCCCCAGCATTTT.

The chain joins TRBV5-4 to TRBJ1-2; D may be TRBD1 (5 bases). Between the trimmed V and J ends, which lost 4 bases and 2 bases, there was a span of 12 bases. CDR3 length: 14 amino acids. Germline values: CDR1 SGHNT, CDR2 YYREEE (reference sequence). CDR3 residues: CASSPGSANYGYTF. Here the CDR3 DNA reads TGTGCCAGCAGCCCAGGGTCAGCAAACTATGGCTACACCTTC.

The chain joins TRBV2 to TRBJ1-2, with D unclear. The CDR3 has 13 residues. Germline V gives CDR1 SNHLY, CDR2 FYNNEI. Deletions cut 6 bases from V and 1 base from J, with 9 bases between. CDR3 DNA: TGTGCCAGCAGCCGCCAGGTTAACTATGGCTACACCTTC. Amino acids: CASSRQVNYGYTF.

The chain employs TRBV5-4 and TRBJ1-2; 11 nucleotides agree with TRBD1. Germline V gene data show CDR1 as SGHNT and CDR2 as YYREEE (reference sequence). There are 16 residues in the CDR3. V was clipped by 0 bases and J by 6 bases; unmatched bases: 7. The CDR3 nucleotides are TGTGCCAGCAGCTTGGGACCCGGGACAGGGGGAGATGGCTACACCTTC. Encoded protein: CASSLGPGTGGDGYTF.

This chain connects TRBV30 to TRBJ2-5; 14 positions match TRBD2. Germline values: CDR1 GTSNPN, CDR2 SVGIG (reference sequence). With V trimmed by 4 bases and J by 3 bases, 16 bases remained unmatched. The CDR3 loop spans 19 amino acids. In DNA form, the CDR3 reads TGTGCCTGGAATCCCCAAAGGGGACTAGCGGGGGATATTAAAGAGACCCAGTACTTC. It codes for CAWNPQRGLAGDIKETQYF.

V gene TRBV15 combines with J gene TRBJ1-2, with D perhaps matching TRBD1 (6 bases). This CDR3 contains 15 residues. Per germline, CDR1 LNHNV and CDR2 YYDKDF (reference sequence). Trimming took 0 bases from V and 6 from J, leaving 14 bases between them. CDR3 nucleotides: TGTGCCACCAGCAGAGATGCGGGGGGCGCGGATGGCTACACCTTC. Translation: CATSRDAGGADGYTF.

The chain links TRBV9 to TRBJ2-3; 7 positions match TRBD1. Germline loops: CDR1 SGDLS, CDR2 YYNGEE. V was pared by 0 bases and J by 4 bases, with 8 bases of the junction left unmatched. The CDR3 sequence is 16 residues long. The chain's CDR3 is CASSVARAGGSDTQYF. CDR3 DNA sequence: TGTGCCAGCAGCGTAGCTCGGGCAGGGGGTTCAGATACGCAGTATTTT.

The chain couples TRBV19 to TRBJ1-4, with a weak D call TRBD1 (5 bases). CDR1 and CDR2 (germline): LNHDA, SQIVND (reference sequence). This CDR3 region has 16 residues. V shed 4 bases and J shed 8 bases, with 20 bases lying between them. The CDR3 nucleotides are TGTGCCAGTAGTAGGACCTCCGGGACTGTGCTCGAAAAACTGTTTTTT. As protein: CASSRTSGTVLEKLFF.